This section outlines one T cell receptor (beta chain) sequence together with its context. Its antigen is undetermined. The protocol was immunoSEQ multiplex PCR, while the TCRdb copy is restricted to in-frame clones and leaves out a portion. The table has about 2 million clones, approximately 94% seen once. Germline trimming cut 5 bases from V and 2 bases from J; bases unmatched to any gene: 3. CDR1 is SGHNT and CDR2 is YENEEA in the germline V gene. The CDR3 consists of 13 residues. The sample belongs to a study of shared clonotypes between healthy human individuals. Study details: Three CD4 naive, three CD4 memory, two CD8 naive and one CD8 memory plate were used per donor. Study-level results: Researchers found naive subsets generally carried larger estimated richness than memory subsets.

CD8 cells classed as naive were CD45RO-negative and positively selected for CCR7, excluding terminally differentiated effector memory CD45RA+ cells. Specimen: naive CD8+ T cells sorted from blood. The clonotype was recovered from a man between 18 and 35 years old in good health. The V gene is TRBV11-3, the J gene TRBJ2-7, with 7 nucleotides matching TRBD2. This CDR3 is CASSPRGAYEQYF. Here the CDR3 DNA reads TGTGCCAGCAGCCCCCGGGGGGCCTACGAGCAGTACTTC.